A selection of T cell receptor beta chains follows, all from one sample in a study of Graves' ophthalmopathy and Graves' hyperthyroidism. TCRdb reanalysed the multiplex PCR reads using MiXCR and keeps one entry per CDR3 protein. Found here are about 740,000 distinct CDR3 sequences, 40% of them singletons; the top ten hold 44%. Sequenced sample: peripheral blood. Receptors were obtained from an adult man with Graves' ophthalmopathy. Both conserved end residues are part of each CDR3. A D gene is named only where the DNA matches it firmly. Clone size is given for some rows only: seen once, a few or many times, or a class if the clone is expanded.

j_call | clone_size | d_call | v_call | cdr3_nt | cdr3_aa
TRBJ1-1 | NA | NA | TRBV11-1 | TGTGCCAGCGCTAGGGAGGGAGACACTGAAGCTTTCTTT | CASAREGDTEAFF
TRBJ2-3 | NA | TRBD2 | TRBV19 | TGTGCCAGCTTTAGCGGGAGTCTGGCAGATACGCAGTATTTT | CASFSGSLADTQYF
TRBJ2-1 | NA | TRBD1 | TRBV25-1 | TGTGCCAGCAGTGACCTGGACAGGGCTACGAATGAGCAGTTCTTC | CASSDLDRATNEQFF
TRBJ1-2 | NA | TRBD1 | TRBV25-1 | TGTGCCAGCAGGGGCGTAGGACAGGGGTTGAATGGCTACACCTTC | CASRGVGQGLNGYTF
TRBJ1-1 | NA | NA | TRBV7-2 | TGTGCCAGCAGCCAAGATGCGGGGGGCGTCGCTTTCTTT | CASSQDAGGVAFF
TRBJ1-2 | many | TRBD1 | TRBV15 | TGTGCCACCAGTGAAGACAGGGGTCCCTATGGCTACACCTTC | CATSEDRGPYGYTF
TRBJ2-3 | once | TRBD2 | TRBV20-1 | TGCAGTGCTAGTAGGCGGGAGGTGGATACGCAGTATTTT | CSASRREVDTQYF
TRBJ1-5 | NA | NA | TRBV20-1 | TGCAGTGCTAGAAACCCGGGGAGCAAGCAGCCCCAGCATTTT | CSARNPGSKQPQHF
TRBJ1-1 | once | TRBD1 | TRBV12-3/TRBV12-4 | TGTGCCAGCAGTAACAGGGGGACTGAAGCTTTCTTT | CASSNRGTEAFF
TRBJ1-2 | few | NA | TRBV29-1 | TGTGCCTGGAGCCATCCACCCCCAGGGGCCTATGGCTACACCTTC | CAWSHPPPGAYGYTF
TRBJ1-1 | many | TRBD1 | TRBV7-2 | TGTGCCAGCAGCCCAAGGACAGGGGTAAGGACTGAAGCTTTCTTT | CASSPRTGVRTEAFF
TRBJ1-3 | many | NA | TRBV2 | TGTGCCGGAAAAGGAAACACCATATATTTT | CAGKGNTIYF
TRBJ1-1 | NA | NA | TRBV6-1 | TGTGCCAGCAGTGACAACACGAACACTGAAGCTTTCTTT | CASSDNTNTEAFF
TRBJ2-2 | few | NA | TRBV7-9 | TGTGCCAGCAGCTTAGGAAGATTCAGAGGCACCGGGGAGCTGTTTTTT | CASSLGRFRGTGELFF
TRBJ2-2 | many | NA | TRBV2 | TGTGCCAGCAGTCGACAGTACCGGGAGCTGTTTTTT | CASSRQYRELFF
TRBJ2-7 | NA | NA | TRBV19 | TGTGCCAGTAGTACCAATCACCGGGGGCCCTACGAGCAGTACTTC | CASSTNHRGPYEQYF
TRBJ2-1 | NA | NA | TRBV7-9 | TGTGCCAGCATAGGCGGGGATGAGCAGTTCTTC | CASIGGDEQFF
TRBJ1-3 | NA | TRBD1 | TRBV19 | TGTGCCAGTAGCCCGTGGGACAGATCCTCTGGAAACACCATATATTTT | CASSPWDRSSGNTIYF
TRBJ2-7 | few | TRBD2 | TRBV20-1 | TGCAGTGCTTCTAGCGGGCAAGGGGGAGAGCAGTACTTC | CSASSGQGGEQYF
TRBJ2-2 | once | NA | TRBV5-5 | TGTGCCAGCAGCGGGGGGATATCCGGGGAGCTGTTTTTT | CASSGGISGELFF
TRBJ1-5 | many | NA | TRBV19 | TGTGCCAGTAAGTTGCGGGGGATCGGCAATCAGCCCCAGCATTTT | CASKLRGIGNQPQHF
TRBJ2-2 | few | TRBD2 | TRBV19 | TGTGCCAGTAGTCCCCGTAAGCGAACGGGGGGGGGCGACACCGGGGAGCTGTTTTTT | CASSPRKRTGGGDTGELFF
TRBJ1-6 | many | NA | TRBV7-6 | TGTGCCAGCAGCTTATCCCAGGGGCTGGGTTCACCCCTCCACTTT | CASSLSQGLGSPLHF
TRBJ2-5 | NA | NA | TRBV15 | TGTGCCACCAGCAGAGGAGGGGGAGAGACCCAGTACTTC | CATSRGGGETQYF
TRBJ2-7 | many | NA | TRBV29-1 | TGCAGCGTTGAACTGGACTACGAGCAGTACTTC | CSVELDYEQYF
TRBJ2-3 | once | TRBD1 | TRBV2 | TGTGCCAGCAGCTTAACGACGCTAGGGACAGGGAGCACAGATACGCAGTATTTT | CASSLTTLGTGSTDTQYF
TRBJ1-2 | NA | NA | TRBV29-1 | TGCAGCTTAGCGCCGGACAACCGCTATGGCTACACCTTC | CSLAPDNRYGYTF
TRBJ1-2 | NA | NA | TRBV6-5 | TGTGCCAGCACTACCACCAGGATTTCTAACTATGGCTACACCTTC | CASTTTRISNYGYTF
TRBJ2-6 | NA | NA | TRBV9 | TGTGCCACCTCCTCTGGGACCAACGTCCTGACTTTC | CATSSGTNVLTF